This T cell receptor (beta chain) was identified in a study of chemoradiotherapy in HPV16-positive cancers. General study findings and limits: During treatment, candidate HPV-specific clones and E7-related motifs expanded in tumor. In HPV16-positive patients, HPV-responsive T-cell expansion tracked better recurrence-free survival.

About this clone itself: Its cognate antigen is unknown.

This CDR3 contains 15 residues. Germline V gene data show CDR1 as MNHNY and CDR2 as SVGAGI (reference sequence). V trimming: 5 bases; J trimming: 4 bases; junction bases outside the gene matches: 8. Repeated repertoire sampling spanned the course of chemoradiotherapy. Measured with immunoSEQ multiplex PCR; TCRdb has only the in-frame clones, and not every one. This sample has about 22,000 clones, with around 75% found just once. The V gene is TRBV6-6, the J gene TRBJ2-7, with 10 bases identical to TRBD1. This sample was taken from a patient who underwent chemoradiotherapy. The TCR originated in a human donor with HPV-associated anogenital cancer. In DNA, the CDR3 is TGTGCCAGCAGTGGACCCGGGACAGGGGTTTACGAGCAGTACTTC. The encoded protein is CASSGPGTGVYEQYF.